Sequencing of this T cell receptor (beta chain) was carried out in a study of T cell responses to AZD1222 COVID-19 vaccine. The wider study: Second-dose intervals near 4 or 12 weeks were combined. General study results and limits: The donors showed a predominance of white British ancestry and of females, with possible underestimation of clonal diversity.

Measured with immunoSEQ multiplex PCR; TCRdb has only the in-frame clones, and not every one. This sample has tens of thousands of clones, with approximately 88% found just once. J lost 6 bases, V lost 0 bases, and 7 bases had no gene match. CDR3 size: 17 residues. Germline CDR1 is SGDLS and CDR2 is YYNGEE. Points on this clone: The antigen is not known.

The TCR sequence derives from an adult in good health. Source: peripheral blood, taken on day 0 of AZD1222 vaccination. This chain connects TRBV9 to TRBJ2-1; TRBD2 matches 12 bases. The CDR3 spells CASSVGLAGVSANEQFF. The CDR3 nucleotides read TGTGCCAGCAGCGTAGGACTAGCGGGAGTGTCGGCCAATGAGCAGTTCTTC.